This T cell receptor (beta chain) comes out of a study of blood T cell repertoires in COVID-19. On the study more broadly: PBMCs, B-cell-depleted T cells, or T cells provided the cDNA or gDNA that made up the material.

Original handling: Amplification with reference gene primers provided the estimates of nucleated cell counts. Assay used: immunoSEQ multiplex PCR; TCRdb lists only in-frame clones, some missing. The DNA was the basis for D and trimming; V, J and clone size are from that table. The table has 290,000 or so clones, more than 85% seen once. Patients from Seattle were sampled longitudinally, starting during active infection. Trimming at V came to 6 bases and at J to 7 bases, leaving 8 bases not matched to a gene. Germline CDR1 and CDR2: MNHEY and SVGAGI. CDR3 length: 15 amino acids. The J gene is TRBJ1-6, the V gene TRBV6-5; 8 bases align to TRBD1. Input material: peripheral blood. This sequence originates from a woman in her twenties or thirties with COVID-19, enrolled during active disease. The chain's CDR3 is CASSSRQGTNSPLHF. The CDR3 DNA is TGTGCCAGCAGCTCCCGACAGGGGACAAATTCACCCCTCCACTTT.